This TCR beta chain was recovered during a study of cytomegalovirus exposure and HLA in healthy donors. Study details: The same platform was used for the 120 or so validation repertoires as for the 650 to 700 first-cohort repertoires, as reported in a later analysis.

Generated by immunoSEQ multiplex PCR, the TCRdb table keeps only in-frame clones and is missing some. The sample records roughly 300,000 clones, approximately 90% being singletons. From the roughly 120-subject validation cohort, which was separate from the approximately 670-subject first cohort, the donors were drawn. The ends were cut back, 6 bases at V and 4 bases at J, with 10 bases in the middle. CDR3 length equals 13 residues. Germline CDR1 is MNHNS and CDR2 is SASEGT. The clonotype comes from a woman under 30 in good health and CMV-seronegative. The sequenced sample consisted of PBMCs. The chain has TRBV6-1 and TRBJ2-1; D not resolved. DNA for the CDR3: TGTGCCAGCAGAGCTTCCGTTTACAATGAGCAGTTCTTC. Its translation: CASRASVYNEQFF.